This T cell receptor (beta chain) was found in a study of control samples from healthy donors and cancer patients. Assay: immunoSEQ multiplex PCR; the TCRdb copy retains only in-frame clones and omits some. In the table there are some 130,000 clones, 90% of which are singletons. Input material: blood. This clonotype was sampled from a man aged 40-50 years in good health.

CDR3 nucleotide sequence: TGTGCCAGCTCACCCCGACTAGCGGGGGGCCTCACAGATACGCAGTATTTT. Its translation: CASSPRLAGGLTDTQYF. The chain has TRBV18 and TRBJ2-3, with 13 bases aligning to TRBD2. Unmatched junction bases numbered 5, after V lost 3 bases and J lost 2 bases. The CDR3 spans 17 residues. Germline V gene sequence: CDR1 KGHSH, CDR2 LQKENI.